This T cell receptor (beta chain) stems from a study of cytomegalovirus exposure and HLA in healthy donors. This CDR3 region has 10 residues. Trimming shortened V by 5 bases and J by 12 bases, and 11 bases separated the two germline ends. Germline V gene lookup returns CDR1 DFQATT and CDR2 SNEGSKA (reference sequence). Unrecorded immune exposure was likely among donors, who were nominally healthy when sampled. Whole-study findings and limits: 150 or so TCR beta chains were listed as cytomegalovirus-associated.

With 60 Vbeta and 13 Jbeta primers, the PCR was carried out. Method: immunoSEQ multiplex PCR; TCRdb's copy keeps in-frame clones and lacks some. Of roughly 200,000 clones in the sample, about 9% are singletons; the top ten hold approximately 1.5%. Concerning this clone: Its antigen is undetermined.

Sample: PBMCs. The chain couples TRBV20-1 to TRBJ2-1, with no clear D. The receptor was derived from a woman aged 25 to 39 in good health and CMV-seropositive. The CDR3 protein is CSARNERQFF. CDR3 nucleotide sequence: TGCAGTGCTCGTAATGAGCGGCAGTTCTTC.